This TCR beta chain was identified in a study of T-cell reconstitution after alpha-beta-depleted transplantation in children. Unique molecular identifiers featured in how the TCRbeta library was prepared. TCRdb ran MiXCR on the PCR reads and lists one entry per CDR3 protein. The data show about 400,000 distinct CDR3 sequences, 20% seen once. Trimming removed 0 bases at V and 0 bases at J, with 10 bases between. The length of the CDR3 is 15 residues. Germline V gene data show CDR1 as SGHRS and CDR2 as YFSETQ. This clonotype was seen a few times. Sequencing was performed on PBMCs from the stem cell graft donor, taken from the stem cell graft. The sequence derives from a human donor who donated a stem cell graft to a child with acute myeloid leukemia. The rearrangement uses TRBV5-1 and TRBJ2-7; no clear D gene. The chain's CDR3 is CASSLDGANSYEQYF. CDR3 DNA sequence: TGCGCCAGCAGCTTGGATGGCGCGAACTCCTACGAGCAGTACTTC.